This paragraph reports one TCR beta chain. Its antigen is as yet unknown. The data were taken from a study of T cell responses to AZD1222 COVID-19 vaccine. Broader study findings: Vaccination with two AZD1222 doses was followed by a rise in Spike-specific TCR breadth and depth. Clonal diversity may have been underestimated, and the donors were mostly white British, with more females than males.

This CDR3 has 14 residues. V was trimmed by 6 bases and J by 3 bases, leaving 10 bases between them. Here immunoSEQ multiplex PCR was the method, and the copy in TCRdb shows in-frame clones only, minus some. The top ten hold roughly an eighth of the sample, which has over 100,000 clones, roughly 86% seen once. Sequencing used peripheral blood, obtained on day 0 of AZD1222 vaccination. The chain recombines TRBV5-7 with TRBJ1-6; no clear D gene. Being an ORF, TRBV5-7 has a function that is uncertain. The receptor was isolated from an adult in good health. The DNA for the CDR3 is TGTGCCAGCACGCCGGGAATCTATAATTCACCCCTCCACTTT. This gives the protein CASTPGIYNSPLHF.